This entry concerns a single T cell receptor (beta chain). The entry originates in a study of blood T cell repertoires in COVID-19. Assay used: immunoSEQ multiplex PCR; TCRdb lists only in-frame clones, some missing. The sample lists more than 200,000 clones, around 82% occurring once. Germline V gives CDR1 SNHLY, CDR2 FYNNEI. V lost 9 bases, J lost 0 bases, and 5 bases stayed unmatched. This CDR3 comprises 14 residues. V is TRBV2 and J is TRBJ2-1, with 7 nucleotides matching TRBD2. Sequencing was carried out using peripheral blood. The sequence was collected from a woman aged 80 or over with active or convalescent COVID-19. CDR3 sequence: CARSLAASYNEQFF. The CDR3 DNA reads as TGTGCCAGAAGTCTAGCGGCCTCCTACAATGAGCAGTTCTTC.